Below are 12 T cell receptor beta chains sequenced from a single sample in a study of molecular identifiers for immune sequencing clone quantification. TCRdb re-analysed the PCR reads in MiXCR, keeping a single row per CDR3 protein. Of just under 65,000 distinct CDR3 sequences in the sample, about a fifth were seen once. Sequenced material: naive CD8+ T cells from blood, with Jurkat cell RNA spiked in. Subset noted: FACS-sorted CD8+CD4-CCR7+CD45RA+ naive T cells. The receptor set was obtained from a human donor in good health. Some libraries in this study had Jurkat cell RNA spiked in.

The table lists this clonotype with many counts. In nucleotides, the CDR3 is TGCAGCGCCGAGGGGTTCGAGGACTTGAGAGCAGATACGCAGTATTTT. Translated: CSAEGFEDLRADTQYF. The chain combines TRBV29-1 with TRBJ2-3; TRBD1 or TRBD2 may be the D gene (5 bases each). CDR1 SQVTM and CDR2 ANQGSEA come from the germline V gene. The V end lost 7 bases, the J end lost 4 bases, and 24 bases lay between the germline ends. This CDR3 spans 16 amino acids.

This clonotype has ten or more counts. The rearrangement links TRBV2 to TRBJ2-3, with D possibly TRBD2 on 5 matching bases. Germline V lookup: CDR1 SNHLY, CDR2 FYNNEI. This CDR3 is 15 amino acids long. The V and J ends lost 10 bases and 2 bases respectively, with 19 bases between them. The CDR3 here is CATFSAERTTDTQYF. CDR3 coding DNA: TGTGCCACCTTCTCGGCGGAGCGGACCACAGATACGCAGTATTTT.

This clonotype has a handful of counts. This chain connects TRBV19 to TRBJ2-7, with TRBD2 matching over 7 bases. The CDR3 contains 14 residues. The V and J ends lost 5 bases and 5 bases, in that order; junction bases with no gene match: 9. Germline CDR1 is LNHDA and CDR2 is SQIVND (reference sequence). CDR3 bases: TGTGCCAGTAGTGCTAAACTAGCGATCCACGAGCAGTACTTC. Translated, it gives CASSAKLAIHEQYF.

This clonotype was observed at least ten times. The chain carries TRBV4-2 and TRBJ2-3, with 7 bases identical to TRBD2. Germline V lookup: CDR1 LGHNA, CDR2 YNFKEQ. Trimming removed 3 bases from V and 4 bases from J; junction bases left unmatched: 10. This CDR3 region has 16 residues. CDR3 DNA sequence: TGTGCCAGCAGCCAGGGAGGCGGGAGCTTAGCAGATACGCAGTATTTT. As protein: CASSQGGGSLADTQYF.

This clonotype was recorded many times. This chain connects TRBV11-2 to TRBJ2-7; a possible D gene is TRBD2 (5 bases). Trimming removed 1 base at V and 1 base at J, with 14 bases between. Germline V CDR1 and CDR2: SGHAT, FQNNGV. The CDR3 spans 16 residues. DNA of the CDR3: TGTGCCAGCAGCTTAGTGCTAGCCCCCAGTTCCTACGAGCAGTACTTC. Its translation is CASSLVLAPSSYEQYF.

The chain is built from TRBV6-5 and TRBJ2-1; TRBD1 is a possible D gene (6 bases). The CDR3 length is 16 residues. V was pared by 5 bases and J by 1 base, with 15 bases between. Germline assignment: CDR1 MNHEY and CDR2 SVGAGI. Here the CDR3 reads CASSRYRVVSYNEQFF. Written as DNA, the CDR3 is TGTGCCAGCAGTCGATACAGGGTTGTATCCTACAATGAGCAGTTCTTC.

This clonotype showed up many times. The chain couples TRBV28 to TRBJ2-6, with 7 bases matching TRBD2. Germline loops: CDR1 MDHEN, CDR2 SYDVKM. The CDR3 covers 18 residues. Unmatched junction bases numbered 14, after V lost 3 bases and J lost 6 bases. The CDR3 reads CASSLSGTTLAAANVLTF. The CDR3 DNA follows: TGTGCCAGCAGTTTGTCCGGGACTACGCTTGCGGCGGCCAACGTCCTGACTTTC.

This clonotype was seen more than once but under ten times. This sequence joins TRBV7-3 and TRBJ2-1; a possible D gene is TRBD2 (6 bases). The V end was cut by 4 bases, the J end by 12 bases, with 16 bases between. There are 13 residues in the CDR3. CDR1 is SGHTA and CDR2 is FQGTGA in the germline V gene. CDR3 coding DNA: TGTGCCAGCAGCTCCATCTTGGGGGGAGGGCAGTTCTTC. This sequence encodes CASSSILGGGQFF.

The rearrangement joins TRBV13 to TRBJ1-1; D is ambiguous. V lost 1 base, J lost 1 base, and 7 bases lay in between. Germline CDR1 is PRHDT and CDR2 is FYEKMQ (reference sequence). This CDR3 region has 14 residues. The CDR3 DNA reads TGTGCCAGCAGCTTAGACGGCTGGAACACTGAAGCTTTCTTT. Amino acid sequence: CASSLDGWNTEAFF.

Of note for this clonotype: This may be a read error: a much more frequent sequence differs by one nucleotide. This chain connects TRBV27 to TRBJ2-3, with D hard to call. The V gene's germline CDR1 is MNHEY and CDR2 SMNVEV (reference sequence). Trimming cost V 11 bases and J 0 bases, with 15 bases left between them. The CDR3 loop spans 14 amino acids. CDR3 sequence: CAGSATSSTDTQYF. CDR3 nucleotide sequence: TGTGCCGGCTCGGCTACCTCTAGCACAGATACGCAGTATTTT.

In its sample, this clonotype was seen many times. The J gene is TRBJ2-3, the V gene TRBV28, with 9 bases identical to TRBD2. The CDR3 has 14 amino acids. V gave up 6 bases and J gave up 5 bases; unmatched junction bases: 6. Germline V CDR1 and CDR2: MDHEN, SYDVKM. The CDR3 is CASRLAGNLDTQYF. CDR3 in DNA: TGTGCCAGCAGGCTAGCGGGAAACCTAGATACGCAGTATTTT.

This clonotype was counted at least ten times. V and J are TRBV4-1 and TRBJ1-4; 7 nucleotides align to TRBD1. Germline V gene lookup returns CDR1 MGHRA and CDR2 YSYEKL. This CDR3 is 15 amino acids long. With V trimmed by 4 bases and J by 3 bases, 5 bases remained unmatched. For the CDR3, the DNA is TGCGCCAGCAGCCTTACAGGGGACCCTAATGAAAAACTGTTTTTT. It translates to CASSLTGDPNEKLFF.